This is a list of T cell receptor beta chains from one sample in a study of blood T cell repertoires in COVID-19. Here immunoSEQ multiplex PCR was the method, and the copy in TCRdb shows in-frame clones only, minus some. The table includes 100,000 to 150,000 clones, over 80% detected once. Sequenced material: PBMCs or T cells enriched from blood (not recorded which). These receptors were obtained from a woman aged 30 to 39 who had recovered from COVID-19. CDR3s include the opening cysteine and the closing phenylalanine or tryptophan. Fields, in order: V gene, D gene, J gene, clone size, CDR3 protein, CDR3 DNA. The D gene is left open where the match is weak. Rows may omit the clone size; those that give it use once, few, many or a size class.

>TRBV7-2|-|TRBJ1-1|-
CASSSYSVTEAFF
TGTGCCAGCAGCTCCTATTCGGTGACTGAAGCTTTCTTT
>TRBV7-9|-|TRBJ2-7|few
CASSGSDRGQYF
TGTGCCAGCAGCGGGAGTGATCGGGGGCAGTACTTC
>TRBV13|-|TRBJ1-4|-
CASSSRQSELFF
TGTGCCAGCAGCTCCCGACAGTCAGAACTGTTTTTT
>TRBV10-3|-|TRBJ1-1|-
CAISESTAQAFF
TGTGCCATCAGTGAGTCGACAGCTCAAGCTTTCTTT
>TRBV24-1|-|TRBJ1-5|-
CATSDAGGASGQPQHF
TGTGCCACCAGTGACGCCGGCGGGGCGTCGGGCCAGCCCCAGCATTTT
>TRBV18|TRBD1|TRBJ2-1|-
CASSLPGQGANEQFF
TGTGCCAGCTCGCTTCCGGGACAGGGGGCGAATGAGCAGTTCTTC
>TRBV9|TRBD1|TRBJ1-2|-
CASSVRPTGGLYGYTF
TGTGCCAGCAGCGTAAGACCTACAGGGGGACTCTATGGCTACACCTTC
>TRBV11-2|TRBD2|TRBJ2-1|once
CASSPGLAGGWAYNEQFF
TGTGCCAGCAGCCCAGGACTAGCGGGAGGCTGGGCCTACAATGAGCAGTTCTTC
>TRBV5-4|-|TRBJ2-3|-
CASSLRKSADTQYF
TGTGCCAGCAGCTTGAGGAAAAGCGCAGATACGCAGTATTTT
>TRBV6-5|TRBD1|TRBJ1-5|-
CASRGGGGSQPQHF
TGTGCCAGCAGGGGAGGAGGGGGCAGTCAGCCCCAGCATTTT
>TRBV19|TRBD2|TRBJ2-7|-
CASTTGTSSQYF
TGTGCCAGTACCACCGGGACTAGCAGTCAGTACTTC
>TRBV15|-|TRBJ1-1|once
CATTLRGNTEAFF
TGTGCCACTACCCTTCGGGGTAACACTGAAGCTTTCTTT
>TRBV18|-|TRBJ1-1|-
CASSPRGTDTEAFF
TGTGCCAGCTCACCAAGGGGTACCGACACTGAAGCTTTCTTT
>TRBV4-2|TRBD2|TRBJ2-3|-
CASSQNLAGGTDTQYF
TGTGCCAGCAGCCAAAATCTAGCGGGAGGGACAGATACGCAGTATTTT
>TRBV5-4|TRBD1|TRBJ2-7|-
CASSFPNTGAGYEQYF
TGTGCCAGCAGCTTCCCGAATACAGGGGCCGGCTACGAGCAGTACTTC
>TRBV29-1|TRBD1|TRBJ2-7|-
CSVVGDRGGGQYF
TGCAGCGTTGTCGGGGACAGGGGCGGAGGGCAGTACTTC